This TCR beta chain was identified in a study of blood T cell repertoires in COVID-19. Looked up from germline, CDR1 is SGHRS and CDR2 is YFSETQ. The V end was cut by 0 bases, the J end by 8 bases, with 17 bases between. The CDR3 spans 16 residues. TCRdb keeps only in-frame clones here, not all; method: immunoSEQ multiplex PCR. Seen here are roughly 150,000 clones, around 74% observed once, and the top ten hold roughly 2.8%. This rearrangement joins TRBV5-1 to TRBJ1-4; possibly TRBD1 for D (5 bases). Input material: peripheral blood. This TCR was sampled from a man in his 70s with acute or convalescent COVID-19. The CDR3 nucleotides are TGCGCCAGCAGCTTGGCGGCAGGGAATCTTAGAGAAAAACTGTTTTTT. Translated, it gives CASSLAAGNLREKLFF.